A selection of T cell receptor beta chains follows, all from one sample in a study of long-term antiretroviral therapy in people with HIV. Assay: immunoSEQ multiplex PCR; the TCRdb copy retains only in-frame clones and omits some. In the table there are more than 20,000 clones, about 80% of which are singletons. This material consisted of unsorted PBMCs, taken 4.4 years after starting antiretroviral therapy. The receptors derive from a man aged 25-45 years with HIV. CDR3s leave out the opening cysteine and the closing phenylalanine or tryptophan. The D gene is left open where the match is weak. Clone size is stated in some rows and not others, as once, few, many or a class when expanded.

>-|TRBJ1-2|-|TRBV5-4
ASSPLPTNYGYT
>-|TRBJ2-7|TRBD1|TRBV14
ASSQVRDRRSYEQY
>-|TRBJ2-7|-|TRBV19
ASSPRVLTSYEQY
>-|TRBJ1-6|-|TRBV4-2
ASSLSSPKNSYNSPLH
>few|TRBJ1-5|-|TRBV13
ASSLGESNQPQH
>-|TRBJ1-1|-|TRBV5-5
ASSLLGGSTEAF
>-|TRBJ1-1|-|TRBV18
ASSPQRGQNTEAF
>-|TRBJ2-1|-|TRBV11-1
ASSLGGEQF
>-|TRBJ2-7|TRBD2|TRBV7-2
ASSLAGTSGRLYEQY
>-|TRBJ2-3|-|TRBV7-9
ASSLKEASDTQY
>-|TRBJ2-7|TRBD2|TRBV19
ASSIRAQVAGGAYEQY
>-|TRBJ1-2|TRBD1|TRBV19
ASSIDAGQGTYGYT